This passage covers 22 T cell receptor beta chains from one sample sequenced in a study of PD-1 blockade in classical Hodgkin lymphoma. The time point is: newly diagnosed, previously untreated cHL patient sample. The method was immunoSEQ multiplex PCR; TCRdb's version includes in-frame clones alone and lacks a portion of them. This sample has 15,000 to 20,000 clones, with about nine tenths found just once. The sample was peripheral blood mononuclear cells (PBMCs). All receptors derive from a human donor with classical Hodgkin lymphoma.

The genes are TRBV5-1 and TRBJ2-2; 9 nucleotides line up with TRBD2. The CDR3 loop spans 15 amino acids. After removal of 2 bases from V and 4 bases from J, the junction contained 3 bases not matched to a gene. Germline lookup yields CDR1 SGHRS and CDR2 YFSETQ. CDR3 in DNA: TGCGCCAGCAGCTTCCTAGCGGGAATCACCGGGGAGCTGTTTTTT. Amino acid sequence: CASSFLAGITGELFF.

The V and J genes are TRBV5-6 and TRBJ1-1, with 7 bases lining up with TRBD1. The CDR3 loop spans 13 amino acids. Trimming at V came to 3 bases and at J to 6 bases, leaving 5 bases not matched to a gene. Germline V gives CDR1 SGHDT, CDR2 YYEEEE. CDR3 nucleotide sequence: TGTGCCAGCAGCTACGCGACAGGGTCTGAAGCTTTCTTT. It translates to CASSYATGSEAFF.

The rearrangement joins TRBV7-9 to TRBJ2-4; no definite D call. The CDR3 covers 11 residues. The germline CDR1 and CDR2 sequences are SEHNR and FQNEAQ (reference sequence). Trimming shortened V by 5 bases and J by 5 bases, and 4 bases separated the two germline ends. The CDR3 DNA sequence: TGTGCCAGCAGCACGCAAAACATTCAGTACTTC. Translation gives CASSTQNIQYF.

This chain uses TRBV30 with TRBJ1-1; 8 bases align to TRBD1. The CDR3 contains 15 residues. The germline gives CDR1 GTSNPN, CDR2 SVGIG (reference sequence). V lost 0 bases and J lost 2; bases outside the gene matches: 5. DNA of the CDR3: TGTGCCTGGAGTGTACTGGACAGGGACAACACTGAAGCTTTCTTT. Amino acid sequence: CAWSVLDRDNTEAFF. Full variable domain (remainder filled in from reference TRBV30 and TRBJ1-1): SQTIHQWPATLVQPVGSPLSLECTVEGTSNPNLYWYRQAAGRGLQLLFYSVGIGQISSEVPQNLSASRPQDRQFILSSKKLLLSDSGFYLCAWSVLDRDNTEAFFGQGTRLTVV.

The V gene is TRBV4-1, the J gene TRBJ2-2; perhaps D is TRBD1 or TRBD2 (5 bases each). CDR1 is MGHRA, CDR2 YSYEKL, per germline. V shed 0 bases and J shed 6 bases, with 17 bases lying between them. The CDR3 loop spans 17 amino acids. The CDR3 here is CASSQEPGPQEPGELFF. The CDR3 region has the DNA TGCGCCAGCAGCCAAGAGCCGGGGCCCCAAGAACCCGGGGAGCTGTTTTTT.

A few counts support this clone. As DNA, the CDR3 is TGTGCCAGCACCTCGAGGGGTACTAGCGGCATCAATGAGCAGTTCTTC. Amino acids: CASTSRGTSGINEQFF. The chain carries TRBV28 and TRBJ2-1; 8 nucleotides match TRBD2. J lost 6 bases, V lost 7 bases, and 14 bases had no gene match. Germline V CDR1 and CDR2: MDHEN, SYDVKM. The CDR3 covers 16 residues.

This clone occurred a few times. The chain is built from TRBV29-1 and TRBJ2-1; TRBD1 matches 9 bases. This CDR3 comprises 12 residues. Trimming removed 7 bases from V and 10 bases from J; junction bases left unmatched: 8. CDR1 and CDR2 from the germline V gene are SQVTM and ANQGSEA. DNA for the CDR3: TGCAGCGCCTACACCGGGACAGGGGAGCAGTTCTTC. Amino acid sequence: CSAYTGTGEQFF.

The chain recombines TRBV5-1 with TRBJ2-7; no definite D call. The CDR3 is 14 amino acids. V shed 0 bases and J shed 2 bases, with 9 bases lying between them. Germline CDR1 is SGHRS and CDR2 is YFSETQ. The CDR3: CASSLVVSPYEQYF. In nucleotides, the CDR3 is TGCGCCAGCAGCTTGGTCGTGTCCCCCTACGAGCAGTACTTC. The entire variable domain, with the rest obtained from reference TRBV5-1 and TRBJ2-7, is as follows: KAGVTQTPRYLIKTRGQQVTLSCSPISGHRSVSWYQQTPGQGLQFLFEYFSETQRNKGNFPGRFSGRQFSNSRSEMNVSTLELGDSALYLCASSLVVSPYEQYFGPGTRLTVT.

The chain combines TRBV7-2 with TRBJ2-1; D assignment may be TRBD1 or TRBD2 (6 bases each). Germline values: CDR1 SGHTA, CDR2 FQGNSA. Trimming pared 1 base from V and 0 bases from J, leaving 10 bases between. This CDR3 has 16 residues. The CDR3 DNA reads TGTGCCAGCAGCTTAGTGGGGGGCGGCTCCTACAATGAGCAGTTCTTC. Protein: CASSLVGGGSYNEQFF.

This clone was counted only a few times. The J gene is TRBJ2-1, the V gene TRBV11-2; 7 bases match TRBD2. Germline trimming cut 1 base from V and 0 bases from J; bases unmatched to any gene: 9. The CDR3 runs to 18 residues. The V gene's germline CDR1 is SGHAT and CDR2 FQNNGV. CDR3 coding DNA: TGTGCCAGCAGCTTAGGCCGGCTAGCGGTAAGCTCCTACAATGAGCAGTTCTTC. This sequence encodes CASSLGRLAVSSYNEQFF.

This chain connects TRBV15 to TRBJ2-1; D is undetermined. Germline V gene lookup returns CDR1 LNHNV and CDR2 YYDKDF (reference sequence). The CDR3 sequence is 15 residues long. The V end lost 0 bases, the J end lost 5 bases, and 11 bases lay between the germline ends. The CDR3 nucleotides are TGTGCCACCAGCAGAGAACGGGTCATCAACAATGAGCAGTTCTTC. This sequence encodes CATSRERVINNEQFF.

The chain combines TRBV19 with TRBJ1-6; perhaps TRBD1 as D (6 bases). Trimming removed 3 bases from V and 0 bases from J, with 6 bases in between. Germline lookup yields CDR1 LNHDA and CDR2 SQIVND (reference sequence). The length of the CDR3 is 15 residues. The CDR3 loop reads CASSMGASYNSPLHF. CDR3 bases: TGTGCCAGTAGTATGGGGGCCTCCTATAATTCACCCCTCCACTTT.

CDR3 amino acids: CASSPDRVGEQFF. The CDR3 nucleotides are TGTGCCAGCTCGCCTGACAGGGTTGGTGAGCAGTTCTTC. J is TRBJ2-1 and V is TRBV18; 7 nucleotides align to TRBD1. This CDR3 has 13 amino acids. The junction had 8 bases not matched to a gene; V was cut back by 6 bases and J by 9 bases. Germline values: CDR1 KGHSH, CDR2 LQKENI.

This sequence joins TRBV7-2 and TRBJ2-7, with D maybe TRBD2 (5 bases). Germline CDR1 and CDR2: SGHTA and FQGNSA. Trimming left V 5 bases short and J 5 bases short, with 10 bases between. The CDR3 is made up of 12 amino acids. The CDR3 loop is CASSRTGNEQYF. In DNA, the CDR3 is TGTGCCAGCAGCCGAACGGGGAACGAGCAGTACTTC.

The rearrangement joins TRBV28 to TRBJ2-7; D uncertain. CDR1 is MDHEN, CDR2 SYDVKM, per germline. The V end was cut by 7 bases, the J end by 0 bases, with 10 bases between. The length of the CDR3 is 13 residues. DNA of the CDR3: TGTGCCAGCATGGAACAAAACTCCTACGAGCAGTACTTC. Translation gives CASMEQNSYEQYF.

This chain links TRBV25-1 with TRBJ1-5, with D possibly matching TRBD1 (5 bases). Germline CDR1 reads MGHDK; CDR2 reads SYGVNS. The CDR3 sequence is 14 residues long. V was pared by 2 bases and J by 8 bases, with 13 bases between. The CDR3 loop is CASSETRQGEPQHF. The CDR3 DNA is TGTGCCAGCAGTGAAACGCGGCAGGGAGAGCCCCAGCATTTT. Based on the CDR3 plus reference TRBV25-1 and TRBJ1-5, the full variable domain is EADIYQTPRYLVIGTGKKITLECSQTMGHDKMYWYQQDPGMELHLIHYSYGVNSTEKGDLSSESTVSRIRTEHFPLTLESARPSHTSQYLCASSETRQGEPQHFGDGTRLSIL.

The V call is TRBV11-3, the J call TRBJ2-5; 10 bases fit TRBD1. Germline CDR1 SGHNT, CDR2 YENEEA. The V gene end was trimmed by 5 bases and the J gene end by 5 bases; junction bases not matched to a gene: 11. The CDR3 spans 16 residues. CDR3 DNA sequence: TGTGCCAGCAGCCGCCGGGACAGGGGTTTAGGGGAGACCCAGTACTTC. Translation: CASSRRDRGLGETQYF.

The chain joins TRBV5-5 to TRBJ1-1; tentatively, D is TRBD1 (6 bases). Trimming left V 0 bases short and J 0 bases short, with 9 bases between. The germline gives CDR1 SGHKS, CDR2 YYEKEE (reference sequence). This CDR3 region has 15 residues. The CDR3 bases are TGTGCCAGCAGCTTGGCAGGGGTCATGAACACTGAAGCTTTCTTT. Translation gives CASSLAGVMNTEAFF.

This clone was detected only a few times. J is TRBJ1-4 and V is TRBV5-8; D may be TRBD1 (5 bases). The CDR3 is 16 amino acids. Germline V gene data show CDR1 as SGHTS and CDR2 as YDEGEE. Trimming removed 0 bases from V and 5 bases from J, with 14 bases in between. CDR3: CASSLGQGSRNEKLFF. CDR3 sequence (DNA): TGTGCCAGCAGCTTGGGGCAGGGATCTCGGAATGAAAAACTGTTTTTT.

CDR3 sequence: CASSLMPGAGGGEQYF. For the CDR3, the DNA is TGTGCCAGCAGCTTAATGCCTGGGGCGGGAGGCGGTGAGCAGTACTTC. V is TRBV7-3 and J is TRBJ2-7; TRBD2 agrees at 8 bases. The germline V gene encodes CDR1 SGHTA and CDR2 FQGTGA. V trimming: 1 base; J trimming: 7 bases; junction bases outside the gene matches: 12. This CDR3 spans 16 amino acids. Complete variable domain (other parts from reference TRBV7-3 and TRBJ2-7): GAGVSQTPSNKVTEKGKYVELRCDPISGHTALYWYRQSLGQGPEFLIYFQGTGAADDSGLPNDRFFAVRPEGSVSTLKIQRTERGDSAVYLCASSLMPGAGGGEQYFGPGTRLTVT.

This clone was detected once. An end of the junction differs from the germline gene, which may be a read error. This sequence joins TRBV2 and TRBJ2-2; 7 bases are a match to TRBD2. In germline, CDR1 is SNHLY, CDR2 FYNNEI. This CDR3 contains 15 residues. CDR3 sequence reads: CASRRLSGNAGELFF. The CDR3 bases are TGTGCCAGCAGGAGACTAAGCGGGAACGCCGGGGAGCTGTTTTTT.

The chain is built from TRBV9 and TRBJ2-7; 9 nucleotides match TRBD2. CDR1 SGDLS and CDR2 YYNGEE come from the germline V gene. Germline trimming cut 4 bases from V and 6 bases from J; bases unmatched to any gene: 8. The CDR3 consists of 14 residues. The CDR3 DNA is TGTGCCAGCAGCCTGACTAGCGGAACCTTCGAGCAGTACTTC. Protein: CASSLTSGTFEQYF.